Below are 14 T cell receptor beta chains sequenced from a single sample in a study of blood T cell repertoires in COVID-19. TCRdb keeps only in-frame clones here, not all; method: immunoSEQ multiplex PCR. Found here are roughly 43,000 clones, approximately 80% of them singletons; the top ten hold 20% to 30%. Material for sequencing was peripheral blood. Receptors originate from a woman in her sixties with acute or convalescent COVID-19.

This clone was counted a few times. This chain links TRBV19 with TRBJ1-4, with a weak D call TRBD1 (6 bases). This CDR3 region has 14 residues. V was clipped by 4 bases and J by 4 bases, with 10 bases between them. CDR1 LNHDA and CDR2 SQIVND come from the germline V gene (reference sequence). Here the CDR3 reads CASSTQGNNEKLFF. CDR3 nucleotides: TGTGCCAGTAGTACCCAGGGGAATAATGAAAAACTGTTTTTT.

This clone was picked up a small number of times. The genes are TRBV7-9 and TRBJ2-3, with 9 bases identical to TRBD1. Trimming at V came to 6 bases and at J to 4 bases, leaving 8 bases not matched to a gene. CDR1 is SEHNR and CDR2 is FQNEAQ in the germline V gene (reference sequence). The CDR3 is 15 residues long. As DNA, the CDR3 is TGTGCCAGCAGGCCCCGGGACAGGGTCCCAGATACGCAGTATTTT. Translating it yields CASRPRDRVPDTQYF.

The chain recombines TRBV10-3 with TRBJ2-7; maybe TRBD2 (6 bases). Trimming took 7 bases from V and 1 from J, leaving 14 bases between them. The CDR3 totals 14 residues. Germline V lookup: CDR1 ENHRY, CDR2 SYGVKD. The CDR3 nucleotides read TGTGCCATCAAACCGGCTAGCGAGTCCTACGAGCAGTACTTC. Amino acid sequence: CAIKPASESYEQYF.

V gene TRBV5-6 combines with J gene TRBJ2-7; 8 nucleotides agree with TRBD2. The germline gives CDR1 SGHDT, CDR2 YYEEEE. V was clipped by 4 bases and J by 3 bases; unmatched bases: 6. This CDR3 comprises 14 residues. CDR3 DNA: TGTGCCAGCAGCCGGGGGGGCCGAGGCTACGAGCAGTACTTC. Translation: CASSRGGRGYEQYF. Filled out from reference TRBV5-6 and TRBJ2-7, the complete variable domain reads DAGVTQSPTHLIKTRGQQVTLRCSPKSGHDTVSWYQQALGQGPQFIFQYYEEEERQRGNFPDRFSGHQFPNYSSELNVNALLLGDSALYLCASSRGGRGYEQYFGPGTRLTVT.

The rearrangement links TRBV12-5 to TRBJ2-7; D remains unclear. V was pared by 3 bases and J by 9 bases, with 18 bases between. This CDR3 contains 14 residues. In germline, CDR1 is LGHNT, CDR2 FRNRAP. CDR3 protein: CASGLLPDLVGQYF. The DNA for the CDR3 is TGTGCTAGTGGTTTACTACCCGACCTCGTAGGGCAGTACTTC.

This chain joins TRBV27 and TRBJ2-7; 11 bases align to TRBD1. This CDR3 has 15 amino acids. V dropped 6 bases and J dropped 5; count of bases not matched to a gene: 9. Germline V CDR1 and CDR2: MNHEY, SMNVEV (reference sequence). The CDR3 spells CASRRTGTGGHEQYF. As DNA, the CDR3 is TGTGCCAGCAGGCGGACCGGGACAGGGGGACACGAGCAGTACTTC.

On this clone itself: Likely a read error: the CDR3 ends without its conserved phenylalanine or tryptophan. The limits of the CDR3 on the DNA are not certain, so only TCRdb's listed CDR3 is given. J is TRBJ2-7 and V is TRBV12-3 or TRBV12-4; the table names TRBD2, a call not compared with the DNA. The CDR3 spans 11 residues, counting both ends. The CDR3 is CASSLDTAGAL.

The chain recombines TRBV5-1 with TRBJ2-7, with TRBD1 identical over 7 bases. The CDR3 is 13 amino acids. V gave up 5 bases and J gave up 2 bases; unmatched junction bases: 4. CDR1 is SGHRS, CDR2 YFSETQ, per germline. The CDR3 reads CASRQDRTYEQYF. The CDR3 DNA sequence: TGCGCCAGCAGACAGGACAGGACCTACGAGCAGTACTTC.

This clone was seen only a few times. The rearrangement joins TRBV5-1 to TRBJ2-5, with D perhaps TRBD1 (5 bases). Germline assignment: CDR1 SGHRS and CDR2 YFSETQ. CDR3 length: 13 residues. V lost 4 bases and J lost 3, with 10 bases in between. This chain's CDR3 is CASSPDSKETQYF. DNA of the CDR3: TGCGCCAGCAGCCCCGACAGCAAAGAGACCCAGTACTTC.

The chain recombines TRBV7-2 with TRBJ2-1; D remains ambiguous. V was shortened by 5 bases and J by 5 bases, with 10 bases between the two germline ends. There are 13 residues in the CDR3. The germline V gene has CDR1 SGHTA and CDR2 FQGNSA. The CDR3 nucleotides are TGTGCCAGCAGCGCAAGCCGGGACAATGAGCAGTTCTTC. Its protein is CASSASRDNEQFF.

This chain uses TRBV19 with TRBJ1-2, with 7 bases aligning to TRBD1. The CDR3 is made up of 14 amino acids. Germline V gene data show CDR1 as LNHDA and CDR2 as SQIVND (reference sequence). The trim removed 5 bases at V and 11 bases at J, leaving 14 bases unmatched. Here the CDR3 reads CASSAGRGQGPYTF. In DNA, the CDR3 is TGTGCCAGTAGTGCCGGAAGGGGGCAGGGACCATACACCTTC.

There are a few counts of this clone. V gene TRBV10-2 combines with J gene TRBJ2-1, with 8 positions matching TRBD2. Germline CDR1 is WSHSY and CDR2 is SAAADI. The CDR3 totals 14 residues. The trim removed 4 bases at V and 6 bases at J, leaving 5 bases unmatched. CDR3 amino acids: CASSGRGDLNEQFF. The CDR3 DNA follows: TGCGCCAGCAGTGGGCGGGGGGACCTCAATGAGCAGTTCTTC.

This clone was detected only a few times. This sequence joins TRBV6-1 and TRBJ2-7, with no clear D. V gave up 1 base and J gave up 2 bases, with 6 bases separating them. This CDR3 region has 13 residues. CDR1 and CDR2 (germline): MNHNS, SASEGT. The CDR3 bases are TGTGCCAGCAGTGAAGGGCAGACCTACGAGCAGTACTTC. Translating it yields CASSEGQTYEQYF.

The chain carries TRBV2 and TRBJ1-1; D unresolved. CDR1 is SNHLY and CDR2 is FYNNEI in the germline V gene. Trimming left V 2 bases short and J 3 bases short, with 13 bases between. CDR3 length: 15 amino acids. CDR3 residues: CASSEREGMDTEAFF. The CDR3 DNA follows: TGTGCCAGCAGTGAAAGGGAGGGTATGGACACTGAAGCTTTCTTT.